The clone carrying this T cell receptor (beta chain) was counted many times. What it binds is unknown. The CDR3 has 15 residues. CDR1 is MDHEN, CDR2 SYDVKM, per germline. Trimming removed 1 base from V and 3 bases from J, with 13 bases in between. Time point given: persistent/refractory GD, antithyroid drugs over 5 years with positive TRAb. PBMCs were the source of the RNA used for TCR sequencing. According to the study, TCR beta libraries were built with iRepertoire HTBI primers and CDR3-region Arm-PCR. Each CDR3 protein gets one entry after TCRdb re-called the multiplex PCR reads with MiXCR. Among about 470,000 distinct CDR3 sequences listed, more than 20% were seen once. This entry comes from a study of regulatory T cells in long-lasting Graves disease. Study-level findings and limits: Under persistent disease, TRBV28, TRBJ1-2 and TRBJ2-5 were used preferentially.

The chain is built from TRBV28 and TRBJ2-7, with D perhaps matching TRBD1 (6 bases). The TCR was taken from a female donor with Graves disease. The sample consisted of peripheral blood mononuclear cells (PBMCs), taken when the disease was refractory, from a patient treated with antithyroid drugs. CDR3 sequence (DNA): TGTGCCAGCAGTTTATCTCCGGGACACGTCTACGAGCAGTACTTC. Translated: CASSLSPGHVYEQYF.